Sequencing of this T cell receptor (beta chain) was carried out in a study of cytomegalovirus exposure and HLA in healthy donors. Study-wide findings and caveats: According to the study, around 180 TCR beta chains were cytomegalovirus-associated.

This clone has just one count. Its antigen is as yet unknown. The V and J ends lost 0 bases and 4 bases, in that order; junction bases with no gene match: 5. This CDR3 has 16 amino acids. CDR1 LGHNA and CDR2 YNFKEQ come from the germline V gene. Assay used: immunoSEQ multiplex PCR; TCRdb lists only in-frame clones, some missing. The data show approximately 270,000 clones, roughly 84% seen once. The V and J genes are TRBV4-2 and TRBJ2-2; 7 bases are a match to TRBD2. The clonotype comes from a man aged 18 to 29 in good health and CMV-seropositive. The specimen was PBMCs. DNA of the CDR3: TGTGCCAGCAGCCAAGAGGTTTGGACTAGCACCGGGGAGCTGTTTTTT. Translation gives CASSQEVWTSTGELFF.